Described below is a single T cell receptor beta chain sequence and its context. The entry originates in a study of beta chain features in type 1 diabetes. Expressed TCRB transcripts were sequenced because the isolated RNA had all been reverse transcribed beforehand. Deep immunoSEQ sequencing covered naive, central memory and regulatory T cell samples. Clones were read by immunoSEQ multiplex PCR, and TCRdb kept only the in-frame ones, dropping some. The sample yields 300,000 to 400,000 clones, around 8% seen once. Germline lookup yields CDR1 MGHRA and CDR2 YSYEKL. CDR3 length equals 14 residues. Trimming shortened V by 1 base and J by 5 bases, and 11 bases separated the two germline ends.

Sequenced sample: central memory CD4+ T cells from blood. The chain uses TRBV4-1 and TRBJ2-5; a possible D gene is TRBD2 (6 bases). The sequence was obtained from a woman under 30 in good health. The CDR3 region is CASSQGEVEETQYF. DNA for the CDR3: TGCGCCAGCAGCCAAGGGGAGGTAGAGGAGACCCAGTACTTC.